This T cell receptor beta chain was recorded in a study of cytomegalovirus exposure and HLA in healthy donors. The PCR was carried out with 60 Vbeta primers and 13 Jbeta primers. The repertoire was sequenced with immunoSEQ multiplex PCR; TCRdb's copy has only in-frame clones and lacks some. The table records around 100,000 clones, 78% of them present only once. The junction had 7 bases not matched to a gene; V was cut back by 4 bases and J by 1 base. The germline gives CDR1 SGDLS, CDR2 YYNGEE. CDR3 size: 16 residues. The specimen sequenced was PBMCs. This rearrangement joins TRBV9 to TRBJ2-3; 9 nucleotides agree with TRBD1. The TCR sequence derives from a male donor in good health and CMV-seropositive. The CDR3 nucleotides are TGTGCCAGCAGCACCCACAGGGGGCTTCGCACAGATACGCAGTATTTT. Protein: CASSTHRGLRTDTQYF. Filled out from reference TRBV9 and TRBJ2-3, the complete variable domain reads DSGVTQTPKHLITATGQRVTLRCSPRSGDLSVYWYQQSLDQGLQFLIQYYNGEERAKGNILERFSAQQFPDLHSELNLSSLELGDSALYFCASSTHRGLRTDTQYFGPGTRLTVL.